The 29 T cell receptor beta chains reported below all come from one sample, sequenced in a study of blood T cell repertoires in COVID-19. This table comes from immunoSEQ multiplex PCR, and its TCRdb copy is limited to in-frame clones, with some not included. The sample has about 160,000 clones; over 75% are singletons. Sequences were obtained from PBMCs or T cells enriched from blood (not recorded which). Receptor source: a middle-aged man who had recovered from COVID-19.

The CDR3 spells CASSLFRDSYTF. The DNA for the CDR3 is TGTGCCAGCAGCTTATTCCGGGACAGCTACACCTTC. The genes are TRBV7-2 and TRBJ1-2; tentatively, D is TRBD1 (6 bases). The germline V gene has CDR1 SGHTA and CDR2 FQGNSA. The CDR3 extends over 12 amino acids. Trimming removed 2 bases from V and 9 bases from J, with 10 bases in between.

V usage is TRBV19 and J usage is TRBJ1-1, with TRBD1 identical over 9 bases. Looked up from germline, CDR1 is LNHDA and CDR2 is SQIVND (reference sequence). This CDR3 comprises 14 residues. Trimming took 8 bases from V and 0 from J; bases not matched to a gene: 4. The CDR3 loop is CASVGTGMNTEAFF. As DNA, the CDR3 is TGTGCCAGTGTCGGGACAGGGATGAACACTGAAGCTTTCTTT.

In its sample, this clone was seen a few times. The chain joins TRBV2 to TRBJ2-7, with D hard to call. Trimming took 4 bases from V and 3 from J, leaving 4 bases between them. The CDR3 totals 11 residues. Germline CDR1 SNHLY, CDR2 FYNNEI. The CDR3 reads CASSGVYEQYF. CDR3 bases: TGTGCCAGCAGTGGCGTCTACGAGCAGTACTTC.

The table lists this clone with a few counts. V usage is TRBV7-3 and J usage is TRBJ2-3, with D maybe TRBD2 (6 bases). CDR1 is SGHTA, CDR2 FQGTGA, per germline. Trimming shortened V by 5 bases and J by 6 bases, and 18 bases separated the two germline ends. This CDR3 is 15 amino acids long. DNA for the CDR3: TGTGCCAGCAGCCGAGTTGGCGGGGATTGGGATACGCAGTATTTT. Translated, it gives CASSRVGGDWDTQYF. Filled out from reference TRBV7-3 and TRBJ2-3, the complete variable domain reads GAGVSQTPSNKVTEKGKYVELRCDPISGHTALYWYRQSLGQGPEFLIYFQGTGAADDSGLPNDRFFAVRPEGSVSTLKIQRTERGDSAVYLCASSRVGGDWDTQYFGPGTRLTVL.

This rearrangement joins TRBV5-1 to TRBJ2-5; 11 bases align to TRBD1. Trimming at V came to 5 bases and at J to 5 bases, leaving 5 bases not matched to a gene. The CDR3 has 14 amino acids. Germline CDR1 is SGHRS and CDR2 is YFSETQ. The CDR3 loop reads CASRTGQGVETQYF. The CDR3 region has the DNA TGCGCCAGCAGAACGGGACAGGGGGTCGAGACCCAGTACTTC.

V usage is TRBV19 and J usage is TRBJ1-5, with 7 bases fitting TRBD1. The CDR3 contains 13 residues. From germline, CDR1 is LNHDA and CDR2 SQIVND (reference sequence). With 5 bases clipped from V and 5 bases from J, the junction kept 3 bases outside the gene matches. The CDR3 reads CASSDTGDQPQHF. The CDR3 DNA is TGTGCCAGTAGTGATACAGGGGATCAGCCCCAGCATTTT.

The chain joins TRBV30 to TRBJ2-5, with D possibly matching TRBD1 (5 bases). Germline V gene data show CDR1 as GTSNPN and CDR2 as SVGIG (reference sequence). V lost 1 base and J 2 bases, leaving 8 bases between the germline ends. This CDR3 is 13 amino acids long. The CDR3 DNA is TGTGCCTGGAGTGACGGACAACAAGAGACCCAGTACTTC. This encodes CAWSDGQQETQYF.

The chain has TRBV18 and TRBJ2-5; TRBD1 agrees at 7 bases. The CDR3 extends over 14 amino acids. CDR1 KGHSH and CDR2 LQKENI come from the germline V gene. The V gene end was trimmed by 6 bases and the J gene end by 4 bases; junction bases not matched to a gene: 8. CDR3 loop: CASSPEGGPETQYF. In DNA form, the CDR3 reads TGTGCCAGCTCCCCTGAAGGGGGCCCAGAGACCCAGTACTTC. The full variable domain, with the rest looked up from reference TRBV18 and TRBJ2-5, is NAGVMQNPRHLVRRRGQEARLRCSPMKGHSHVYWYRQLPEEGLKFMVYLQKENIIDESGMPKERFSAEFPKEGPSILRIQQVVRGDSAAYFCASSPEGGPETQYFGPGTRLLVL.

This sequence joins TRBV12-1 and TRBJ2-3; TRBD2 is the table's D call, not checked against the DNA. TRBV12-1 is a pseudogene locus. The CDR3 runs 20 residues. This CDR3 reads CASSSGTSGGVRYGTDTQYF. The CDR3 bases are TGTGCCAGCAGCTCCGGGACTAGCGGGGGGGTCCGGTATGGGACAGATACGCAGTATTTT.

The chain uses TRBV6-5 and TRBJ2-2; D perhaps matches TRBD1 (6 bases). The germline CDR1 and CDR2 sequences are MNHEY and SVGAGI. Trimming shortened V by 11 bases and J by 2 bases, and 15 bases separated the two germline ends. The CDR3 sequence is 14 residues long. CDR3 sequence reads: CASGRGRNTGELFF. CDR3 bases: TGTGCCTCCGGCAGGGGACGAAACACCGGGGAGCTGTTTTTT.

The chain employs TRBV5-1 and TRBJ2-1; D perhaps matches TRBD1 (6 bases). There are 14 residues in the CDR3. Germline values: CDR1 SGHRS, CDR2 YFSETQ. Trimming left V 0 bases short and J 8 bases short, with 12 bases between. This chain's CDR3 is CASSLGQATDEQFF. CDR3 in DNA: TGCGCCAGCAGCTTGGGACAGGCGACCGATGAGCAGTTCTTC.

The chain joins TRBV6-5 to TRBJ2-5; tentatively, D is TRBD1 (7 bases). The V gene's germline CDR1 is MNHEY and CDR2 SVGAGI. Trimming left V 8 bases short and J 1 base short, with 11 bases between. The CDR3 length is 13 residues. CDR3 DNA: TGTGCCAGCCAGGGGGGAACCCAAGAGACCCAGTACTTC. Protein product: CASQGGTQETQYF.

The chain links TRBV27 to TRBJ1-1; a possible D gene is TRBD1 (6 bases). V lost 4 bases, J lost 0 bases, and 12 bases lay in between. The CDR3 contains 15 residues. Germline CDR1 is MNHEY and CDR2 is SMNVEV (reference sequence). In DNA, the CDR3 is TGTGCCAGCAGTTCGACAGGTATCATGAACACTGAAGCTTTCTTT. Protein product: CASSSTGIMNTEAFF.

This chain links TRBV19 with TRBJ1-5, with 7 nucleotides matching TRBD1. Germline V gives CDR1 LNHDA, CDR2 SQIVND (reference sequence). The V and J ends lost 1 base and 4 bases, in that order; junction bases with no gene match: 4. CDR3 size: 15 residues. This CDR3 is CASSIGRGRNQPQHF. CDR3 coding DNA: TGTGCCAGTAGTATAGGGAGGGGGCGTAATCAGCCCCAGCATTTT.

This chain joins TRBV3-1 (or the pseudogene TRBV3-2) and TRBJ2-3; unclear D gene. Germline-derived CDR1 and CDR2 are LGHDT and YNNKEL (reference sequence). CDR3 length equals 15 residues. Trimming took off 0 bases at V and 4 bases at J, with 11 bases between the two ends. CDR3 in amino acids: CASSQDLGTADTQYF. The CDR3 nucleotides read TGTGCCAGCAGCCAAGATCTTGGTACAGCAGATACGCAGTATTTT.

The V gene is TRBV25-1, the J gene TRBJ2-2; no definite D call. Deletions cut 7 bases from V and 0 bases from J, with 9 bases between. CDR1 is MGHDK, CDR2 SYGVNS, per germline. The CDR3 runs to 14 residues. The CDR3 loop is CASMTPANTGELFF. CDR3 sequence (DNA): TGTGCCAGCATGACTCCCGCGAACACCGGGGAGCTGTTTTTT. The variable domain in full, with the rest retrieved from reference TRBV25-1 and TRBJ2-2, is EADIYQTPRYLVIGTGKKITLECSQTMGHDKMYWYQQDPGMELHLIHYSYGVNSTEKGDLSSESTVSRIRTEHFPLTLESARPSHTSQYLCASMTPANTGELFFGEGSRLTVL.

The chain is built from TRBV7-3 and TRBJ2-1, with 10 bases identical to TRBD2. Germline loops: CDR1 SGHTA, CDR2 FQGTGA. The junction had 6 bases not matched to a gene; V was cut back by 5 bases and J by 5 bases. CDR3 length equals 15 residues. CDR3 sequence: CASSIERGGNNEQFF. CDR3 nucleotide sequence: TGTGCCAGCAGCATTGAGCGGGGGGGCAACAATGAGCAGTTCTTC.

The chain uses TRBV9 and TRBJ2-1, with D tentatively TRBD1 (6 bases). There are 15 residues in the CDR3. V lost 0 bases to trimming and J lost 5 bases, with 12 bases between them. Germline CDR1 is SGDLS and CDR2 is YYNGEE. CDR3 coding DNA: TGTGCCAGCAGCGTAGTGGCAGGGGTCGACAATGAGCAGTTCTTC. Amino acids: CASSVVAGVDNEQFF.

This chain connects TRBV19 to TRBJ1-3, with a possible D match to TRBD1 (6 bases). The CDR3 totals 15 residues. V dropped 6 bases and J dropped 0 bases, with 12 bases sitting between them. Germline CDR1 is LNHDA and CDR2 is SQIVND (reference sequence). For the CDR3, the DNA is TGTGCCAGTAGCCCTCAGGGGATCTCTGGAAACACCATATATTTT. Protein product: CASSPQGISGNTIYF.

The chain combines TRBV5-1 with TRBJ1-2; 7 bases agree with TRBD1. The ends lost 5 bases at V and 6 bases at J; junction bases unmatched: 10. Germline-derived CDR1 and CDR2 are SGHRS and YFSETQ. This CDR3 contains 14 residues. CDR3 nucleotides: TGCGCCAGCAGATGGGGAACAGGGGATAATGGCTACACCTTC. It specifies CASRWGTGDNGYTF.

The rearrangement joins TRBV13 to TRBJ2-2; TRBD2 agrees at 8 bases. This CDR3 is built from 18 residues. Germline CDR1 and CDR2: PRHDT and FYEKMQ (reference sequence). Losses at the gene ends were 1 base for V and 0 bases for J; bases not matched to a gene: 7. The CDR3 sequence: CASSLVVAGGSNTGELFF. The CDR3 region has the DNA TGTGCCAGCAGCTTAGTAGTCGCGGGGGGTTCGAACACCGGGGAGCTGTTTTTT.

This clone has only a few counts. The chain combines TRBV6-5 with TRBJ2-3, with D perhaps matching TRBD1 (5 bases). Deletions cut 8 bases from V and 2 bases from J, with 14 bases between. The CDR3 is 14 amino acids. Per germline, CDR1 MNHEY and CDR2 SVGAGI. The CDR3 nucleotides are TGTGCCAGCCGCCTGGGGCAGTACACAGATACGCAGTATTTT. Translating gives CASRLGQYTDTQYF.

The chain employs TRBV5-1 and TRBJ1-2; TRBD1 agrees at 7 bases. V gave up 1 base and J gave up 4 bases; unmatched junction bases: 16. Germline V lookup: CDR1 SGHRS, CDR2 YFSETQ. The CDR3 sequence is 18 residues long. In nucleotides, the CDR3 is TGCGCCAGCAGCTTGCGGTCCTCGACAGGGCTGTTTGGCTATGGCTACACCTTC. Translated, it gives CASSLRSSTGLFGYGYTF. Full variable domain (remainder filled in from reference TRBV5-1 and TRBJ1-2): KAGVTQTPRYLIKTRGQQVTLSCSPISGHRSVSWYQQTPGQGLQFLFEYFSETQRNKGNFPGRFSGRQFSNSRSEMNVSTLELGDSALYLCASSLRSSTGLFGYGYTFGSGTRLTVV.

The V gene is TRBV2, the J gene TRBJ2-7; 14 bases align to TRBD2. Germline lookup yields CDR1 SNHLY and CDR2 FYNNEI. J gave up 0 bases and V 7 bases, and 2 bases lay outside the gene matches. The CDR3 is made up of 15 amino acids. CDR3 bases: TGTGCCAGCACCGGGACTAGCGGGAGCTCCTACGAGCAGTACTTC. Amino acids: CASTGTSGSSYEQYF.

This clone was seen only a few times. The V gene is TRBV2, the J gene TRBJ1-5; D is unresolved. Trimming cost V 1 base and J 4 bases, with 5 bases left between them. There are 13 residues in the CDR3. The V gene's germline CDR1 is SNHLY and CDR2 FYNNEI. CDR3 sequence: CASSEGSNQPQHF. In nucleotides, the CDR3 is TGTGCCAGCAGTGAAGGCAGTAATCAGCCCCAGCATTTT. The entire variable domain, with the rest obtained from reference TRBV2 and TRBJ1-5, is as follows: EPEVTQTPSHQVTQMGQEVILRCVPISNHLYFYWYRQILGQKVEFLVSFYNNEISEKSEIFDDQFSVERPDGSNFTLKIRSTKLEDSAMYFCASSEGSNQPQHFGDGTRLSIL.

This clone appeared a few times. The chain links TRBV2 to TRBJ1-1; unclear D gene. The CDR3 consists of 13 residues. CDR1 and CDR2 (germline): SNHLY, FYNNEI. Trimming took off 6 bases at V and 4 bases at J, with 12 bases between the two ends. Here the CDR3 DNA reads TGTGCCAGCAGGTTATGGGCCCCCACTGAAGCTTTCTTT. Protein: CASRLWAPTEAFF.

Points on this clone: The sample holds other DNA sequences that translate to the same CDR3. V is TRBV24-1 and J is TRBJ2-1; weak D call: TRBD2 (6 bases). V was shortened by 9 bases and J by 6 bases, with 14 bases between the two germline ends. Germline loops: CDR1 KGHDR, CDR2 SFDVKD. The CDR3 has 13 residues. In nucleotides, the CDR3 is TGTGCCACCGAAGGAGGGGTCTCCAATGAGCAGTTCTTC. Its translation is CATEGGVSNEQFF.

The chain employs TRBV5-1 and TRBJ1-2; D not resolved. Germline V gene sequence: CDR1 SGHRS, CDR2 YFSETQ. The V gene lost 0 bases and the J gene lost 8 bases, with 5 bases spanning the gap. The CDR3 extends over 11 amino acids. CDR3 nucleotides: TGCGCCAGCAGCTTGGCCGGGGGCTACACCTTC. It codes for CASSLAGGYTF.

This chain uses TRBV10-3 with TRBJ2-5; 14 nucleotides align to TRBD2. V lost 8 bases and J lost 3; bases outside the gene matches: 8. The germline V gene encodes CDR1 ENHRY and CDR2 SYGVKD. CDR3 size: 16 residues. CDR3 amino acids: CAIDNKTSGGEETQYF. CDR3 sequence (DNA): TGTGCCATCGATAACAAGACTAGCGGGGGGGAAGAGACCCAGTACTTC.